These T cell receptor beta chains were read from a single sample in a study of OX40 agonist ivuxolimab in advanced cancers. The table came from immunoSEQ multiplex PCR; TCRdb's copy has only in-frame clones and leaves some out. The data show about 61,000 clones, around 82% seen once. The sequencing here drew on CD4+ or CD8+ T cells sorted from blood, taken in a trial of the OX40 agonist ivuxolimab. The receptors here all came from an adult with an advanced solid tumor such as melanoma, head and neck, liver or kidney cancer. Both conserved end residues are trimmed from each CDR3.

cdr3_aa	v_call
ASSPLGLAGSTDTQY	TRBV18
ASSLPGRGTEAF	TRBV7-8
ASTTLLRGLGNTIY	TRBV19
ASSETGQGNYGYT	TRBV21-1
ASSPRPPVGIIGNEQF	TRBV28
SVDRAGGGETQY	TRBV29-1
ASSRDAGDSTDTQY	TRBV14
ASSQGALNEKLF	TRBV4-1
ASSSRGRQETQY	TRBV7-2
ATSRARGGDYGYT	TRBV15
ASRLAIISYNEQF	TRBV5-1
ASRRLAGDGNEQF	TRBV5-1
ASRKGLLQETQY	TRBV6-5
ASSEYAKNIQY	TRBV25-1
ASSRTGGSTDTQY	TRBV11-3
ASSRRGLAGENEQF	TRBV13
ASSLGSPGSRY	TRBV7-3
ASSAPGTSGKETQY	TRBV7-2
ASSPASGTGNTIY	TRBV18
ASSTGGPGELF	TRBV5-1
ASGTGTNTGELF	TRBV28
ASSERRDSRNEKLF	TRBV2
ASSQAYTSGTDTQY	TRBV4-2
ASSPPQTDTQY	TRBV18
SVDASGSGNEQF	TRBV29-1
ASRGQGGHGYT	TRBV27
ASSMRYRDEQY	TRBV19